This T cell receptor (beta chain) was sequenced for a study of blood T cells in healthy people across ages. With 9 bases removed from V and 1 base from J, the gap between germline ends came to 9 bases. There are 12 residues in the CDR3. From germline, CDR1 is LNHDA and CDR2 SQIVND (reference sequence). PCR was performed a second time for roughly 7 to 12 cycles using a sample-barcoded 5' primer and a J-beta primer mix. Each of the cDNA molecules was tagged by a template-switch adaptor with 12 random nucleotides. Using its own MiXCR run on the 5' RACE reads, TCRdb lists one record per CDR3 protein. The sample has hundreds of thousands of distinct CDR3 sequences; roughly 21% are singletons.

The source is a man aged 65-85 years in good health. The sequencing input was blood. The chain is built from TRBV19 and TRBJ2-5; possibly TRBD2 for D (6 bases). The CDR3: CASGDFQETQYF. The DNA of the CDR3 is TGTGCCAGCGGGGACTTCCAAGAGACCCAGTACTTC.